This T cell receptor (beta chain) was sequenced during a study of tumor-infiltrating lymphocytes in primary liver carcinoma. Whole-study results and caveats: Merely about 8-24% of top clones occurred in all five tumor regions.

A constant-region primer primed TCR beta cDNA synthesis from 500 ng of total RNA. Slightly modified ARM-PCR, run as three nested multiplex PCR rounds, produced the TCR beta libraries. TRBV1-TRBV30 forward primers paired with a C-beta reverse primer were used in the first two PCR rounds, which ran roughly 9 cycles each. From the multiplex PCR reads, TCRdb called clonotypes with MiXCR, one entry per CDR3 protein. Among tens of thousands of distinct CDR3 sequences, 76% were seen once, and the ten largest hold under 40%. From around 18-30 mg of unsorted bulk tissue, DNA and RNA were co-extracted together. Every patient in the cohort had a primary liver carcinoma. That carcinoma was treated by surgical resection. Every tumor was sampled at five separate regions. In germline, CDR1 is MDHEN, CDR2 SYDVKM. The CDR3 is 14 amino acids. V was cut by 1 base and J by 7 bases, with 14 bases left in between. Comment on this clonotype: Its cognate antigen is unknown. The conserved final phenylalanine or tryptophan is absent from the CDR3, which likely points to a read error.

What was sequenced was liver tumor tissue from sampling region 5. The subset was: tumor region T5, tumor centre. The chain employs TRBV28 and TRBJ2-7; D gene uncertain. This receptor was identified in a middle-aged man with primary liver carcinoma and hepatitis B virus infection. CDR3 DNA sequence: TGTGCCAGCAGTTTATTCACTTGGGATAGAGAGCAGTACTCC. It codes for CASSLFTWDREQYS.